This section outlines one T cell receptor (beta chain) sequence together with its context. These data belong to a study of cytomegalovirus exposure and HLA in healthy donors. With 0 bases removed from V and 0 bases from J, the gap between germline ends came to 10 bases. There are 16 residues in the CDR3. Germline assignment: CDR1 MGHRA and CDR2 YSYEKL. The PCR used 60 Vbeta and 13 Jbeta primers. Produced via immunoSEQ multiplex PCR; TCRdb's table is partial and in-frame only. This sample has around 190,000 clones, with over 70% found just once. The chain couples TRBV4-1 to TRBJ2-3, with D uncertain. The source is a woman in her twenties or thirties in good health and CMV-seropositive. Sequenced sample: PBMCs. Here the CDR3 DNA reads TGCGCCAGCAGCCAAGATGCCAGCGACAGCACAGATACGCAGTATTTT. Translating gives CASSQDASDSTDTQYF.